This TCR beta chain originates from a study of human T cells and chemical hapten exposure. Noted time point: patch test 1, 2 weeks after DPC sensitization. Treatment indicated: therapeutic diphenylcyclopropenone sensitization with weekly scalp DPC. TCRdb used MiXCR to reprocess the RACE reads, holding one entry per CDR3 protein. Of 95,000 to 130,000 distinct CDR3 sequences in the sample, 9.5% to 13% were seen once. The source was whole blood, collected in connection with sensitization to the hapten diphenylcyclopropenone (DPC). This receptor was identified in a woman aged 45 to 65 with alopecia areata. Some clones in this sample may be carry-over from other donors' samples.

The CDR3 DNA sequence: TGTGCCAGCAGCTTAGGGGACAGAAACACCGGGGAGCTGTTTTTT. Its protein product is CASSLGDRNTGELFF. V usage is TRBV7-2 and J usage is TRBJ2-2; TRBD1 matches at 7 bases. V lost 1 base, J lost 2 bases, and 1 base stayed unmatched. CDR3 length equals 15 residues. CDR1 and CDR2 from the germline V gene are SGHTA and FQGNSA.